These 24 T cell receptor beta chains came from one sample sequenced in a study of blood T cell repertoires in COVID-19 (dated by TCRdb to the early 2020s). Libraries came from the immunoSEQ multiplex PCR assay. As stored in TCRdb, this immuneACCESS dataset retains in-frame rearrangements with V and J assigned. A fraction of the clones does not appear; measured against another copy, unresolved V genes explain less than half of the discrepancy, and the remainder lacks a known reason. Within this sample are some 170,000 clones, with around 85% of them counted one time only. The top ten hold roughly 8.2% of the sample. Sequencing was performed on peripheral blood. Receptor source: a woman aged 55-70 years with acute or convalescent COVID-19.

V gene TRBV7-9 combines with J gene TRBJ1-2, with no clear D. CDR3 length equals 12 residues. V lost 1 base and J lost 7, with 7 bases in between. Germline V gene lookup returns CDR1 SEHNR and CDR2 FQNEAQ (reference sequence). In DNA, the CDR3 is TGTGCCAGCAGCTTAGGCGGGATTGGCTACACCTTC. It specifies CASSLGGIGYTF. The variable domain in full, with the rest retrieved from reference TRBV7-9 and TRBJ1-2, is DTGVSQNPRHKITKRGQNVTFRCDPISEHNRLYWYRQTLGQGPEFLTYFQNEAQLEKSRLLSDRFSAERPKGSFSTLEIQRTEQGDSAMYLCASSLGGIGYTFGSGTRLTVV.

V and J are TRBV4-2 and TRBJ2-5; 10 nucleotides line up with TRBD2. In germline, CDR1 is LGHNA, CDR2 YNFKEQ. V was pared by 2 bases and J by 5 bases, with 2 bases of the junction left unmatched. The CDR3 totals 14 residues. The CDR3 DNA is TGTGCCAGCAGCCAAAGCGGGAGGGGCGAGACCCAGTACTTC. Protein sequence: CASSQSGRGETQYF.

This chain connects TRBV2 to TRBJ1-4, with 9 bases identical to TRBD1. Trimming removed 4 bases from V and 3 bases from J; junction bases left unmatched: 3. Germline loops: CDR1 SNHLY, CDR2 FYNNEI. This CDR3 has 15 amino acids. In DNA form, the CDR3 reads TGTGCCAGCAGTGGGACAGGGGTGCCTAATGAAAAACTGTTTTTT. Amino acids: CASSGTGVPNEKLFF.

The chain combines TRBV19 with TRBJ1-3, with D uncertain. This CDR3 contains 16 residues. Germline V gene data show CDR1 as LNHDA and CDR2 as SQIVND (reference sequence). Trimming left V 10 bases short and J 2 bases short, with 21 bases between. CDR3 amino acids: CATLGRGANAGNTIYF. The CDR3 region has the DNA TGTGCCACCCTTGGAAGAGGAGCCAACGCTGGAAACACCATATATTTT.

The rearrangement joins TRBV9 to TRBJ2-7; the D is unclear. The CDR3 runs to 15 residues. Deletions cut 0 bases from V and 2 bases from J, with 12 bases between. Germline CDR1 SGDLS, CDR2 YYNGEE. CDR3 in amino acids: CASSVAAGSTYEQYF. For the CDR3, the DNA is TGTGCCAGCAGCGTAGCAGCAGGCTCGACCTACGAGCAGTACTTC.

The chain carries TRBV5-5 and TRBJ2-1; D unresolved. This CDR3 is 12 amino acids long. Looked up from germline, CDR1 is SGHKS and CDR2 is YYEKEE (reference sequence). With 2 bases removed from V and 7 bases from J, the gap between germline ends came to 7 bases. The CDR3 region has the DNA TGTGCCAGCAGCTTACCCGCGAATGAGCAGTTCTTC. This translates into CASSLPANEQFF. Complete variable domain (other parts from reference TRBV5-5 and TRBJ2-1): DAGVTQSPTHLIKTRGQQVTLRCSPISGHKSVSWYQQVLGQGPQFIFQYYEKEERGRGNFPDRFSARQFPNYSSELNVNALLLGDSALYLCASSLPANEQFFGPGTRLTVL.

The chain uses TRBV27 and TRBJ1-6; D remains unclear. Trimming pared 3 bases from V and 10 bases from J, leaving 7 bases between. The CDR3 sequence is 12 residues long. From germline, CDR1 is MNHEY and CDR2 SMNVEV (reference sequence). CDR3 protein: CASSFRGSPLHF. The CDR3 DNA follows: TGTGCCAGCAGTTTTCGAGGCTCACCCCTCCACTTT.

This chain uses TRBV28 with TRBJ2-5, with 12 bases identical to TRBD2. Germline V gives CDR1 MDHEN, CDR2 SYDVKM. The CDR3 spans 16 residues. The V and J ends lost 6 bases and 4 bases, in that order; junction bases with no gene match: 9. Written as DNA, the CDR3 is TGTGCCAGCAGCAGGCGACTAGCGGGAGTCGGAGAGACCCAGTACTTC. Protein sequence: CASSRRLAGVGETQYF.

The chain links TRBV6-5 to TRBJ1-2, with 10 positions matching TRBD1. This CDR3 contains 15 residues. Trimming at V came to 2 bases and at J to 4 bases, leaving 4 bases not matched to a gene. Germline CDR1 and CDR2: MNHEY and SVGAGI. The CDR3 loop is CASSYPRQGAYGYTF. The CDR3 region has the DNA TGTGCCAGCAGTTACCCGAGACAGGGGGCCTATGGCTACACCTTC.

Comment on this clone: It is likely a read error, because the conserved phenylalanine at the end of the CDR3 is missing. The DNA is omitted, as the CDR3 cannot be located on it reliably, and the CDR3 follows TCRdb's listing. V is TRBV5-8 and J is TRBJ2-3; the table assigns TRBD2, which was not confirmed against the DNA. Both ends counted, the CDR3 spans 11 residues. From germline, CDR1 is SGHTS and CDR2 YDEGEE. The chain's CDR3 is CASSLKGGRGL.

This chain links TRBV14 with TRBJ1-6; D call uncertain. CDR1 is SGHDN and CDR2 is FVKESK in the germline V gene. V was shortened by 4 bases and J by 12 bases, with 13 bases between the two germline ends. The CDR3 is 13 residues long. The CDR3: CASSPHRREPLHF. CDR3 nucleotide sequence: TGTGCCAGCAGCCCCCACCGGAGAGAACCCCTCCACTTT.

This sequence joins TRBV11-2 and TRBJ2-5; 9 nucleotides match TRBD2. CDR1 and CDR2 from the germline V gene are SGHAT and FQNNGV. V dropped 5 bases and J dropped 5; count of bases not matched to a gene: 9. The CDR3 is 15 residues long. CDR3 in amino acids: CASSPLREGGETQYF. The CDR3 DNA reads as TGTGCCAGCAGCCCCCTGCGGGAGGGCGGGGAGACCCAGTACTTC.

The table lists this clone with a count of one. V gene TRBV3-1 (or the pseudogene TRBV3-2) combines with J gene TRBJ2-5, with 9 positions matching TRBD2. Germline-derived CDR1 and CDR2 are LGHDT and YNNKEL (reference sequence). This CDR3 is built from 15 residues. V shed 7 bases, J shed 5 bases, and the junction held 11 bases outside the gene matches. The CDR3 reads CASTSAGGPMETQYF. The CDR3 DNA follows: TGTGCCAGCACCAGTGCGGGAGGGCCTATGGAGACCCAGTACTTC.

The CDR3 loop reads CASSLSIGGYTEAFF. The DNA for the CDR3 is TGTGCCAGCAGTTTATCGATTGGGGGCTACACTGAAGCTTTCTTT. The V call is TRBV27, the J call TRBJ1-1, with a tentative D call TRBD1 (6 bases). V lost 0 bases, J lost 3 bases, and 11 bases lay in between. Per germline, CDR1 MNHEY and CDR2 SMNVEV (reference sequence). CDR3 length: 15 amino acids.

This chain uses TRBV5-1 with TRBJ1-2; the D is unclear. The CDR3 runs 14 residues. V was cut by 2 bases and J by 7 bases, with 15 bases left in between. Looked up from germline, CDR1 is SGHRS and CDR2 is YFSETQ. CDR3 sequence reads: CASSLARGSSGYTF. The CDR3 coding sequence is TGCGCCAGCAGCTTAGCGCGGGGAAGCAGTGGCTACACCTTC.

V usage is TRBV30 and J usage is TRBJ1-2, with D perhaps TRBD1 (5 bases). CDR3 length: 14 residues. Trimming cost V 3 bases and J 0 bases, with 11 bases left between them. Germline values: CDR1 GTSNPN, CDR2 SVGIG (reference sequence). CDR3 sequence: CAWRLGGTNYGYTF. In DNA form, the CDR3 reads TGTGCCTGGAGATTGGGGGGTACTAACTATGGCTACACCTTC.

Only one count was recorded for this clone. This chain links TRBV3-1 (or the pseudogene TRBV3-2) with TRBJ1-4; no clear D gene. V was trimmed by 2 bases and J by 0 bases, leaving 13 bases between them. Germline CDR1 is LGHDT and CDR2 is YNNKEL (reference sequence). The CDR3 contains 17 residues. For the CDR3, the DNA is TGTGCCAGCAGCCAACTATTGACTACCGCAACTAATGAAAAACTGTTTTTT. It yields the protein CASSQLLTTATNEKLFF.

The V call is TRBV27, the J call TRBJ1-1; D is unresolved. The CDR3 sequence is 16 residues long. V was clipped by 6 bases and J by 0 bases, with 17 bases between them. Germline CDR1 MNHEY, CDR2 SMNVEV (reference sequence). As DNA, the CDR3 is TGTGCCAGCAGCCCTTCCCGAGGGAGGTTGAACACTGAAGCTTTCTTT. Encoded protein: CASSPSRGRLNTEAFF.

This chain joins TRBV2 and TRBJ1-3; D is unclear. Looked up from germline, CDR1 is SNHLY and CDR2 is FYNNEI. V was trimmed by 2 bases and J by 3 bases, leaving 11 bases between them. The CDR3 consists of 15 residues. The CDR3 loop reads CASSESEGLGNTIYF. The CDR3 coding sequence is TGTGCCAGCAGTGAATCGGAGGGCCTTGGAAACACCATATATTTT.

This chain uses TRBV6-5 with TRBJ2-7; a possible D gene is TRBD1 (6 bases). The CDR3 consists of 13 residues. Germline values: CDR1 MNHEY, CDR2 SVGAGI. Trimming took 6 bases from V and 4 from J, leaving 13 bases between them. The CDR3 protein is CASRDPGQYEQYF. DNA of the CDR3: TGTGCCAGCAGAGACCCGGGACAATACGAGCAGTACTTC.

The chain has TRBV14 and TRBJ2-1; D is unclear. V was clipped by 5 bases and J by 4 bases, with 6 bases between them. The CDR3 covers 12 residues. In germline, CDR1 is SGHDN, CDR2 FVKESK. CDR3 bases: TGTGCCAGCAGCTATTATTACAATGAGCAGTTCTTC. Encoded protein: CASSYYYNEQFF.

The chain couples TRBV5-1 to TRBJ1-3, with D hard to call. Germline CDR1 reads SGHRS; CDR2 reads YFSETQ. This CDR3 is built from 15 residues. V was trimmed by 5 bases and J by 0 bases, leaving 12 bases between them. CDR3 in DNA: TGCGCCAGCAGGCTGGACTTAACCTCTGGAAACACCATATATTTT. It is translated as CASRLDLTSGNTIYF.

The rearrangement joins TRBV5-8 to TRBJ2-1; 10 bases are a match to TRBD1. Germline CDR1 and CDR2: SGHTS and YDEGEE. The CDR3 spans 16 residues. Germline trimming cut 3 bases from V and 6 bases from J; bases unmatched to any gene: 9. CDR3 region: CASSWPRDRGGNEQFF. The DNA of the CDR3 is TGTGCCAGCAGCTGGCCCCGGGACAGGGGTGGCAATGAGCAGTTCTTC.

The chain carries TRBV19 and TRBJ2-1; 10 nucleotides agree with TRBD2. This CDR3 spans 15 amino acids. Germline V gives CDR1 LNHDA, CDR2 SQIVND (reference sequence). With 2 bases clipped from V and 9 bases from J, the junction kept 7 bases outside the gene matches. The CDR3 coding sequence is TGTGCCAGTAGTATAAGGTCTAGCGGGAGTAGTGAGCAGTTCTTC. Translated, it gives CASSIRSSGSSEQFF.